This T cell receptor (beta chain) derives from a study of cytomegalovirus exposure and HLA in healthy donors. PCR used 60 Vbeta primers and 13 Jbeta primers. Authors' processing steps: Tens of millions of unique TCR beta chains, roughly 11 million of them shared, were counted by a later analysis. Profiled with immunoSEQ multiplex PCR; TCRdb holds only in-frame clones, not every one. That table supplies the V and J calls and clone size; D and trimming were determined from the DNA. The repertoire holds 150,000 to 200,000 clones, approximately 80% seen once, with around 2.3% in the top ten. Findings and caveats of the study: In vitro testing confirmed a few CMV-associated chains as specific for CMV antigens.

As to this clone: The antigen is not known.

After removal of 3 bases from V and 0 bases from J, the junction contained 5 bases not matched to a gene. Germline V gives CDR1 SGHRS, CDR2 YFSETQ. This CDR3 is 16 amino acids long. The sequencing sample was made of PBMCs. This chain joins TRBV5-1 and TRBJ2-7; 11 bases line up with TRBD2. This receptor was taken from a woman aged 50 to 60 in good health and CMV-seronegative. The CDR3: CASSWTTSGSSYEQYF. The CDR3 region has the DNA TGCGCCAGCAGCTGGACCACTAGCGGGAGCTCCTACGAGCAGTACTTC.